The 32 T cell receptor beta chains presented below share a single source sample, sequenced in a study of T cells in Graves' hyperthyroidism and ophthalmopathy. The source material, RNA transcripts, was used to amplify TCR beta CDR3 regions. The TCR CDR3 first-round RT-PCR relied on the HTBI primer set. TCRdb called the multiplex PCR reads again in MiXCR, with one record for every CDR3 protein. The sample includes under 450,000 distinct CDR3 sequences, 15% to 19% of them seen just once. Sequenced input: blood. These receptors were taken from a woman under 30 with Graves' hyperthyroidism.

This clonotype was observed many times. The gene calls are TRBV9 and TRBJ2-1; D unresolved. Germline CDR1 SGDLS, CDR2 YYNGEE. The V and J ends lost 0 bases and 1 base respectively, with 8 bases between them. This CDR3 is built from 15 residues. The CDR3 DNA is TGTGCCAGCAGCGTAGGCGCCGCTTCCTACAATGAGCAGTTCTTC. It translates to CASSVGAASYNEQFF. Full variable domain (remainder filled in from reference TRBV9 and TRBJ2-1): DSGVTQTPKHLITATGQRVTLRCSPRSGDLSVYWYQQSLDQGLQFLIQYYNGEERAKGNILERFSAQQFPDLHSELNLSSLELGDSALYFCASSVGAASYNEQFFGPGTRLTVL.

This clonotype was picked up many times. CDR3: CASSFRAINTEAFF. Here the CDR3 DNA reads TGTGCCAGCAGTTTCCGGGCCATCAACACTGAAGCTTTCTTT. The rearrangement joins TRBV12-3 or TRBV12-4 to TRBJ1-1; D is uncertain. V lost 3 bases and J 2 bases, leaving 10 bases between the germline ends. The CDR3 is 14 amino acids.

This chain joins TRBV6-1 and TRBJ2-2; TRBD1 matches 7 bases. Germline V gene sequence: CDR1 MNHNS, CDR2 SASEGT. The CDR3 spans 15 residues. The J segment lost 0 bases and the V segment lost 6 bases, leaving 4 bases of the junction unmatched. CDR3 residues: CASSAQGPNTGELFF. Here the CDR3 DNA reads TGTGCCAGCAGCGCACAGGGGCCGAACACCGGGGAGCTGTTTTTT.

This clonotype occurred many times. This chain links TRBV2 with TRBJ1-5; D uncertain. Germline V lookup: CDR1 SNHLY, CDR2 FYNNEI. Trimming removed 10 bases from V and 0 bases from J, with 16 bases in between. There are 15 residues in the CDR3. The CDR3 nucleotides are TGTGCCACCAAACCCTCGCAGTATAGCAATCAGCCCCAGCATTTT. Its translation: CATKPSQYSNQPQHF.

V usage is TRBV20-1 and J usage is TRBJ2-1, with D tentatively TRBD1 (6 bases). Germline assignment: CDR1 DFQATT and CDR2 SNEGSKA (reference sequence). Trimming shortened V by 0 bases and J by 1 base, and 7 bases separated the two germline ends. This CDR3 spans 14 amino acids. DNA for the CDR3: TGCAGTGCTAGAGAGACAGGTTCCTACAATGAGCAGTTCTTC. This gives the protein CSARETGSYNEQFF.

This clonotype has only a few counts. The CDR3 protein is CASSGHPTRYGYTF. The CDR3 DNA follows: TGTGCCAGCTCCGGACACCCGACCCGCTATGGCTACACCTTC. The genes are TRBV6-1 and TRBJ1-2; TRBD1 might be the D (5 bases). CDR3 length equals 14 residues. CDR1 is MNHNS, CDR2 SASEGT, per germline. The ends were cut back, 8 bases at V and 4 bases at J, with 17 bases in the middle.

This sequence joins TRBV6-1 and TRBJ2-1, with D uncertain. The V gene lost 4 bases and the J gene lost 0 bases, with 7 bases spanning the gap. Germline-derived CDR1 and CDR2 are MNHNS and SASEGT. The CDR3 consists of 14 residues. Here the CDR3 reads CASSADHSYNEQFF. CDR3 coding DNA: TGTGCCAGCAGTGCGGACCACTCCTACAATGAGCAGTTCTTC.

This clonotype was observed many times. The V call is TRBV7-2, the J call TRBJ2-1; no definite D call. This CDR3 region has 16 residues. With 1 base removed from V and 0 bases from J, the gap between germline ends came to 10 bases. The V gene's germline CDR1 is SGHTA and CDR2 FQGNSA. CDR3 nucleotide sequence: TGTGCCAGCAGCTTAGAGTCAGCCCGCTCCTACAATGAGCAGTTCTTC. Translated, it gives CASSLESARSYNEQFF.

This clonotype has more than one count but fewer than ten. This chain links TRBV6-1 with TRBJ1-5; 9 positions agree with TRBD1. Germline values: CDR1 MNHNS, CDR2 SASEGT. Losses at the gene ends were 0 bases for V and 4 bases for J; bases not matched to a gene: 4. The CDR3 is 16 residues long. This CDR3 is CASSEAPGQGNQPQHF. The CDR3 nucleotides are TGTGCCAGCAGTGAAGCGCCGGGACAGGGAAATCAGCCCCAGCATTTT.

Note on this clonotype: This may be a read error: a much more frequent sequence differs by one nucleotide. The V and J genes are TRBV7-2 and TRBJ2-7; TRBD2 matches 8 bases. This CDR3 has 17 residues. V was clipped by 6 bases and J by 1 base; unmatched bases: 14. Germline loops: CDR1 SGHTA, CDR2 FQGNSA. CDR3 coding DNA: TGTGCCAGCAGTTGGGGGGTTAGCGGGGCCTTATCCTACGAGCAGTACTTC. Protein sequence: CASSWGVSGALSYEQYF.

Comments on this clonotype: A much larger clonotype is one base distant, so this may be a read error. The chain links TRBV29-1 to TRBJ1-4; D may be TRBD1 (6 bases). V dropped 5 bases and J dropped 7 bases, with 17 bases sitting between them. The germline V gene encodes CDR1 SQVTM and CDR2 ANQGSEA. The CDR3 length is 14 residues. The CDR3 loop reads CSVRGGESSEKLFF. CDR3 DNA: TGCAGCGTTCGGGGGGGCGAATCAAGTGAAAAACTGTTTTTT.

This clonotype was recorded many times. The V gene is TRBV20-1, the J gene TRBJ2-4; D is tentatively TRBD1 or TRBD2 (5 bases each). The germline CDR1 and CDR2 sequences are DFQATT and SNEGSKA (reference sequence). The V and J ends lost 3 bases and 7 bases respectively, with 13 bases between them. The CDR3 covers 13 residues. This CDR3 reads CSASGAWDNIQYF. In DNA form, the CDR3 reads TGCAGTGCTAGTGGGGCCTGGGACAACATTCAGTACTTC.

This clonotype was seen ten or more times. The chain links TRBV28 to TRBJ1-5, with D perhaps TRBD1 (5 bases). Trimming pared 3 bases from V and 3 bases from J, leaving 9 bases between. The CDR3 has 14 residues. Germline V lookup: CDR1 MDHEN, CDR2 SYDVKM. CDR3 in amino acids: CASSLGGFNQPQHF. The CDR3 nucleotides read TGTGCCAGCAGTTTGGGGGGGTTCAATCAGCCCCAGCATTTT.

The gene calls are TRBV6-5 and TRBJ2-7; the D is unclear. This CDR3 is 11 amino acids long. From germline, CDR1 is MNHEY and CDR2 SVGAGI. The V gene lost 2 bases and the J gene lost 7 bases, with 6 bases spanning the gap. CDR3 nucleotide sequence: TGTGCCAGCAGTTACGGGCGAGAGCAGTACTTC. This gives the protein CASSYGREQYF.

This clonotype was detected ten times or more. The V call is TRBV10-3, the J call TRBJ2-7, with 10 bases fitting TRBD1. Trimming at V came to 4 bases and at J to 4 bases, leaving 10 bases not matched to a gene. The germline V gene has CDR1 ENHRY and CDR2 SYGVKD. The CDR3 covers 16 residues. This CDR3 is CAISATGTGELYEQYF. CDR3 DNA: TGTGCCATCAGTGCGACCGGGACAGGGGAGTTATACGAGCAGTACTTC.

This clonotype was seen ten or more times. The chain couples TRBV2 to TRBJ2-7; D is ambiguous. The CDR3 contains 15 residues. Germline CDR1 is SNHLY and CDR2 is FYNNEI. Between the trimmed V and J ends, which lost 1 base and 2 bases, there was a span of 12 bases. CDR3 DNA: TGTGCCAGCAGTGAAGGAGACGGCTATACCTACGAGCAGTACTTC. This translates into CASSEGDGYTYEQYF.

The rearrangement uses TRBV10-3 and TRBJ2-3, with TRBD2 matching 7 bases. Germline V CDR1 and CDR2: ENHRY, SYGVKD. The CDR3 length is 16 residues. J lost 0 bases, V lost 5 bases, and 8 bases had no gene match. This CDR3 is CAISTKRGTSTDTQYF. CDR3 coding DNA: TGTGCCATCAGTACCAAGCGGGGCACTAGCACAGATACGCAGTATTTT.

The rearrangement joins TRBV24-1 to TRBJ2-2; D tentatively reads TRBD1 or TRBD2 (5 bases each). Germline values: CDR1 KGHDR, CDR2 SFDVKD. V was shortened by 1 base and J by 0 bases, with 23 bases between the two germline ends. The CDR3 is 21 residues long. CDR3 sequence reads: CATSDFFLRDPNLANTGELFF. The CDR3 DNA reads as TGTGCCACCAGTGATTTTTTTCTAAGGGACCCGAACCTCGCGAACACCGGGGAGCTGTTTTTT.

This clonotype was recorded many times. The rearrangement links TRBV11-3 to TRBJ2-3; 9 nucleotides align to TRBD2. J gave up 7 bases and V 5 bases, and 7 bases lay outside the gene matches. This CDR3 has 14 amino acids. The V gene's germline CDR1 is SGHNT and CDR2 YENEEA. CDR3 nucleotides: TGTGCCAGCAGCCTAGCGGGGCCTCGGAATACGCAGTATTTT. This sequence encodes CASSLAGPRNTQYF.

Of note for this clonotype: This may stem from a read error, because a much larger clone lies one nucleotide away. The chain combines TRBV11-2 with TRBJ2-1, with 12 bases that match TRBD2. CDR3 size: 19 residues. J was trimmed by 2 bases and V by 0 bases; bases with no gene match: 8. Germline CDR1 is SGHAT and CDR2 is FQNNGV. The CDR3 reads CASSLDGLAGTSPYNEQFF. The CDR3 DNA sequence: TGTGCCAGCAGCTTAGACGGACTAGCGGGAACTAGCCCCTACAATGAGCAGTTCTTC. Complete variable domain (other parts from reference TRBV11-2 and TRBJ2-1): EAGVAQSPRYKIIEKRQSVAFWCNPISGHATLYWYQQILGQGPKLLIQFQNNGVVDDSQLPKDRFSAERLKGVDSTLKIQPAKLEDSAVYLCASSLDGLAGTSPYNEQFFGPGTRLTVL.

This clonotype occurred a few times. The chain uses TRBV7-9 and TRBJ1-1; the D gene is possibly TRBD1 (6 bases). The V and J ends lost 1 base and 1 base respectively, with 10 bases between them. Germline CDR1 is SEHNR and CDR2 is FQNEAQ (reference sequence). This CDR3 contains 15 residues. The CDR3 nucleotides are TGTGCCAGCAGCTTAGAGACAGGTGGGAACACTGAAGCTTTCTTT. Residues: CASSLETGGNTEAFF.

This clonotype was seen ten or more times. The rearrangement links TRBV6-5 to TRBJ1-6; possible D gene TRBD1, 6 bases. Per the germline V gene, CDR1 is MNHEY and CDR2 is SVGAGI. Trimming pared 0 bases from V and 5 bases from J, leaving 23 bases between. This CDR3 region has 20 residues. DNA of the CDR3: TGTGCCAGCAGTTACTCCTCCTTGGGGGGCTGGGGCTCGGATAATTCACCCCTCCACTTT. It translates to CASSYSSLGGWGSDNSPLHF.

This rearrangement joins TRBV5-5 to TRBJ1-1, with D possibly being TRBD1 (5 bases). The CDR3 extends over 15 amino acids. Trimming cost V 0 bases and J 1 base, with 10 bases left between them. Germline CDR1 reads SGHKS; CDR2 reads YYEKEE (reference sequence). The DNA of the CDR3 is TGTGCCAGCAGCTTGGCCGAGGGGAGGAACACTGAAGCTTTCTTT. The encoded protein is CASSLAEGRNTEAFF.

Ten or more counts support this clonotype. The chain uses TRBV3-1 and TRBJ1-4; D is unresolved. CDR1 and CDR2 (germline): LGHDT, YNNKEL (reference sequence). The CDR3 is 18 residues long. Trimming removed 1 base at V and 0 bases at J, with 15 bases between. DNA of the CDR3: TGTGCCAGCAGCCAAGTGGGGAGCAGTCGAACAACTAATGAAAAACTGTTTTTT. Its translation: CASSQVGSSRTTNEKLFF.

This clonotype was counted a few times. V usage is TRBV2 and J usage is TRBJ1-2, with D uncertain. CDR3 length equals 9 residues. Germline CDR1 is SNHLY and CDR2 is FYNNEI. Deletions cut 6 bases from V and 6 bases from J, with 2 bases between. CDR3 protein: CASRDGYTF. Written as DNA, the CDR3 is TGTGCCAGCAGGGATGGCTACACCTTC.

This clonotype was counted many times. CDR3 nucleotide sequence: TGTGCCAGCAGTTTTTGGGGACAGGGCAATCAGCCCCAGCATTTT. Translating it yields CASSFWGQGNQPQHF. The V gene is TRBV12-3 or TRBV12-4, the J gene TRBJ1-5; 8 bases match TRBD1. J was trimmed by 2 bases and V by 3 bases; bases with no gene match: 3. There are 15 residues in the CDR3.

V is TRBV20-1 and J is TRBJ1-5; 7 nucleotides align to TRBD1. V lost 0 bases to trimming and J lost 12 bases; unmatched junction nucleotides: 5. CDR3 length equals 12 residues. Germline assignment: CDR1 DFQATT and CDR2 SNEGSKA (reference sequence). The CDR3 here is CSARDRDRVQHF. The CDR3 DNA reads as TGCAGTGCTAGAGATCGTGACAGGGTCCAGCATTTT.

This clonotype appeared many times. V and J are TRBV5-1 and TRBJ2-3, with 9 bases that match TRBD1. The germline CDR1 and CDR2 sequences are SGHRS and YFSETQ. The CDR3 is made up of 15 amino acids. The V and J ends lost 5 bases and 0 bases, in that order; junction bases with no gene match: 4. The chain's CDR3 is CASRTGGTSTDTQYF. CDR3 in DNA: TGCGCCAGCAGGACAGGGGGTACTAGCACAGATACGCAGTATTTT.

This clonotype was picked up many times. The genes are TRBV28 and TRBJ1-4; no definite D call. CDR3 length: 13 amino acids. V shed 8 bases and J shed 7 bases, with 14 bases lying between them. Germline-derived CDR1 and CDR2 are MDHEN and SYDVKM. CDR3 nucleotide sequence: TGTGCCAGCGGGCCCGATAAAGGTGAAAAACTGTTTTTT. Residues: CASGPDKGEKLFF.

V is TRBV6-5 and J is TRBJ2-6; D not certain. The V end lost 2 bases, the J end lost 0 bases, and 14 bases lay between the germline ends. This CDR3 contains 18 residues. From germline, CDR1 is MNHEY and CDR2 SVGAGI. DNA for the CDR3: TGTGCCAGCAGTTACCCGAGAGAGAGCTTCTCTGGGGCCAACGTCCTGACTTTC. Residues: CASSYPRESFSGANVLTF.

CDR3 loop: CASSLRATGLQETQYF. DNA for the CDR3: TGTGCCAGCAGCCTTCGTGCAACAGGGCTCCAAGAGACCCAGTACTTC. The V and J genes are TRBV7-9 and TRBJ2-5; a possible D gene is TRBD1 (6 bases). The V end lost 5 bases, the J end lost 1 base, and 17 bases lay between the germline ends. The CDR3 loop spans 16 amino acids. Germline V gives CDR1 SEHNR, CDR2 FQNEAQ (reference sequence).

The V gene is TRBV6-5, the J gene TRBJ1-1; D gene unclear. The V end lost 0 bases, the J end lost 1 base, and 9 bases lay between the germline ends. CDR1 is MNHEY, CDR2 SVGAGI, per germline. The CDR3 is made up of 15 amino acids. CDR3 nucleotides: TGTGCCAGCAGTTACTCGAAGTCAGGGAACACTGAAGCTTTCTTT. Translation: CASSYSKSGNTEAFF.